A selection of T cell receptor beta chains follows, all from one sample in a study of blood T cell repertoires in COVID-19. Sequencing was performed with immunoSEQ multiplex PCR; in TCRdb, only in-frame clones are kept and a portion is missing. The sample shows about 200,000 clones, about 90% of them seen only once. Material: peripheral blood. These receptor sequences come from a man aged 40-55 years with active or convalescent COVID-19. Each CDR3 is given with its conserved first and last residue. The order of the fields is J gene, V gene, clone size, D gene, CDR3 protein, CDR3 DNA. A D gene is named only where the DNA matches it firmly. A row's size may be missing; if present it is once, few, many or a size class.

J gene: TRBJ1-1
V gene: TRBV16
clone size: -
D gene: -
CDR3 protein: CASSPIRGGVNTEAFF
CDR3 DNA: TGTGCCAGCAGCCCAATAAGGGGCGGGGTGAACACTGAAGCTTTCTTT

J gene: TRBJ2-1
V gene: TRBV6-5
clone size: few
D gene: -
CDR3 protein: CATALRSSYNEQFF
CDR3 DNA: TGTGCCACCGCCCTACGGAGCTCCTACAATGAGCAGTTCTTC

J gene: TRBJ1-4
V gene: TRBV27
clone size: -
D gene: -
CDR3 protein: CASSKRWGANEKLFF
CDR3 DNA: TGTGCCAGCAGTAAAAGATGGGGGGCTAATGAAAAACTGTTTTTT

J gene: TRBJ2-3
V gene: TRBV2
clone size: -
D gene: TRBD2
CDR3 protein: CASILGGLGPTDTQYF
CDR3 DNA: TGTGCCAGCATCCTAGGGGGACTAGGGCCCACAGATACGCAGTATTTT

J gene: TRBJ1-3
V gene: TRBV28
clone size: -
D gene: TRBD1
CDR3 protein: CASSQPTGGSGNTIYF
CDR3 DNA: TGTGCCAGCAGTCAACCCACAGGGGGCTCTGGAAACACCATATATTTT

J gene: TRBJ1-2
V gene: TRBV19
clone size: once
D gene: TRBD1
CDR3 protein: CASSTQGQGNYGYTF
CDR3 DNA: TGTGCCAGTAGTACCCAAGGACAGGGGAACTATGGCTACACCTTC

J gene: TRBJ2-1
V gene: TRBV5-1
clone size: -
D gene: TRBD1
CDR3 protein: CASSPPTGGRDEQFF
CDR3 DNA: TGCGCCAGCAGCCCCCCGACAGGGGGCAGGGATGAGCAGTTCTTC

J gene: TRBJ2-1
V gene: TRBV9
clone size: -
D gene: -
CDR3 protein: CASSVSAGSYNEQFF
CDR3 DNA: TGTGCCAGCAGCGTGTCGGCGGGGTCCTACAATGAGCAGTTCTTC

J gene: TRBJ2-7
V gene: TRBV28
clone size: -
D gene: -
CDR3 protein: CASKNRGTHLF
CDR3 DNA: TGTGCCAGCAAAAATAGGGGTACCCACCTATTC

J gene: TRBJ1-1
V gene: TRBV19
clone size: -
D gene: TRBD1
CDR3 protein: CASKNRGPGYTEAFF
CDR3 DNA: TGTGCCAGTAAAAACAGGGGACCAGGGTACACTGAAGCTTTCTTT

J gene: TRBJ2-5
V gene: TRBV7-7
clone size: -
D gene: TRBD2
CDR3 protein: CASSFSGGGQETQYF
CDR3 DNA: TGTGCCAGCAGCTTTAGCGGGGGGGGGCAAGAGACCCAGTACTTC

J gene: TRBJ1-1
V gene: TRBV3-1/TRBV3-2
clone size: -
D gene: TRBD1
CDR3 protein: CASSHGQGQGTEAFF
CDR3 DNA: TGTGCCAGCAGCCACGGACAGGGTCAAGGCACTGAAGCTTTCTTT

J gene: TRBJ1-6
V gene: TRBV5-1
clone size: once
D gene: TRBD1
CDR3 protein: CASSPWTGENSPLHF
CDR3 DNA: TGCGCCAGCAGCCCCTGGACAGGGGAGAATTCACCCCTCCACTTT

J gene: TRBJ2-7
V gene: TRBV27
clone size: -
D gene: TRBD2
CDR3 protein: CASQRGRRDYYEQYF
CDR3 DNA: TGTGCCAGCCAGAGGGGCAGGAGGGACTACTACGAGCAGTACTTC

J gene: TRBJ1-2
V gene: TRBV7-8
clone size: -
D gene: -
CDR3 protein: CASSREWGPNYGYTF
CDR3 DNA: TGTGCCAGCAGCCGAGAGTGGGGCCCCAACTATGGCTACACCTTC

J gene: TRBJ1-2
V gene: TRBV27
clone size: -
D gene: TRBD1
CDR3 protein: CASSLGQGGGYTF
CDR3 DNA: TGTGCCAGCAGTTTGGGACAGGGGGGCGGCTACACCTTC

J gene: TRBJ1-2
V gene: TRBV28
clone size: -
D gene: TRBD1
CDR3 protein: CASRAGTGFGYTF
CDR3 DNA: TGTGCCAGCAGGGCCGGGACAGGATTTGGCTACACCTTC

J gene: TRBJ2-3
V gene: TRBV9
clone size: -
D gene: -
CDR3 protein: CASSVVDSRTDTQYF
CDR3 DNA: TGTGCCAGCAGCGTAGTGGACAGTAGAACAGATACGCAGTATTTT

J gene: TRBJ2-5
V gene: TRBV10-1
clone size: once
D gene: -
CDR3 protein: CASSTGRETQYF
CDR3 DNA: TGCGCCAGCAGTACAGGGCGGGAGACCCAGTACTTC

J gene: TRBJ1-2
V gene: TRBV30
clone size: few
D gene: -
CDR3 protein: CAWSRAGGNGYTF
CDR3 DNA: TGTGCCTGGAGTAGAGCGGGGGGCAATGGCTACACCTTC

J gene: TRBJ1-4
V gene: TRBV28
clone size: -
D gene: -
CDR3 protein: CASSFVQLNEKLFF
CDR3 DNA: TGTGCCAGCAGTTTCGTACAGCTAAATGAAAAACTGTTTTTT

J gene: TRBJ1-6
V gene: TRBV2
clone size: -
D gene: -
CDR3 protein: CASSALVRAARSSYNSPLHF
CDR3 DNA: TGTGCCAGCAGTGCACTAGTTCGGGCAGCTCGGAGCTCCTATAATTCACCCCTCCACTTT

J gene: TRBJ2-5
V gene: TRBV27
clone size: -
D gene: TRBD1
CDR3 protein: CASSSRRQGTEETQYF
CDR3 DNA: TGTGCCAGCAGTTCCCGAAGACAGGGAACTGAAGAGACCCAGTACTTC

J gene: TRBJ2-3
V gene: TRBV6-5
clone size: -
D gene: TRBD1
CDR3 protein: CATRTGASTDTQYF
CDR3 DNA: TGTGCCACCCGAACAGGGGCCAGCACAGATACGCAGTATTTT

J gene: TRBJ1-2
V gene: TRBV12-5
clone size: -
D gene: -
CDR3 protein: CASGPERQPLHGYTF
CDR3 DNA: TGTGCTAGTGGTCCAGAGAGACAGCCGCTCCATGGCTACACCTTC

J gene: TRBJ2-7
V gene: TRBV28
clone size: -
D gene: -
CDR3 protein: CASSPYGGTDTYEQYF
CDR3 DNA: TGTGCCAGCAGCCCATACGGCGGGACGGATACTTACGAGCAGTACTTC

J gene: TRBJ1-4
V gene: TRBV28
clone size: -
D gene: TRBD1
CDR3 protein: CASSSRPGQGGLTNEKLFF
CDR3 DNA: TGTGCCAGCAGTTCCCGACCGGGACAGGGAGGACTAACTAATGAAAAACTGTTTTTT

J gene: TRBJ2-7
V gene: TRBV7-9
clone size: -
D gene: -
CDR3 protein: CASSLRGSSSYEQYF
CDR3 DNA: TGTGCCAGCAGCTTACGGGGGTCGAGCTCCTACGAGCAGTACTTC

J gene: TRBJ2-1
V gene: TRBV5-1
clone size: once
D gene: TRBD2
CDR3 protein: CASSKASGATSYNEQFF
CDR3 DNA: TGCGCCAGCAGCAAGGCTAGCGGGGCAACCTCCTACAATGAGCAGTTCTTC

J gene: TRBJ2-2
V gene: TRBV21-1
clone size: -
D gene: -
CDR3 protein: CASSKNLDSSNTGELFF
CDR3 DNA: TGTGCCAGCAGCAAAAACCTAGACAGCTCGAACACCGGGGAGCTGTTTTTT

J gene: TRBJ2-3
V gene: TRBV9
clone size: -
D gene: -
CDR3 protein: CASSGGADTQYF
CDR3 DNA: TGTGCCAGCAGCGGAGGCGCAGATACGCAGTATTTT

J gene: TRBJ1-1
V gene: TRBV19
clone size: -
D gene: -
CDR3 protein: CASSSFGNLRDTEAFF
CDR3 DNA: TGTGCCAGTAGTAGTTTTGGGAACCTCAGGGACACTGAAGCTTTCTTT

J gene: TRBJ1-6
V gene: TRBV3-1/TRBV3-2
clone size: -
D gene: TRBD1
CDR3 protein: CASSRRDSYNSPLHF
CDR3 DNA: TGTGCCAGCAGCCGCAGGGACAGCTATAATTCACCCCTCCACTTT

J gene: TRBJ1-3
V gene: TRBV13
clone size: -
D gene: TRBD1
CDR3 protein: CASSFLDRGTGTIYF
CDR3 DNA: TGTGCCAGCAGCTTCCTCGACAGGGGCACGGGGACCATATATTTT

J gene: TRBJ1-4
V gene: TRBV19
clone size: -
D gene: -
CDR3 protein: CASGRGEDEKLFF
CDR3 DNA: TGTGCCAGTGGCAGGGGCGAGGATGAAAAACTGTTTTTT

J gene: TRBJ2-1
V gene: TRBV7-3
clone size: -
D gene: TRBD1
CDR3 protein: CASSPDRVNEQFF
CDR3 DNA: TGTGCCAGCAGCCCGGACAGGGTCAATGAGCAGTTCTTC

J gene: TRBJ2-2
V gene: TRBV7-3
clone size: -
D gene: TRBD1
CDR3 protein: CASSLYSLPGQVNTGELFF
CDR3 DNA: TGTGCCAGCAGCTTATATTCCCTCCCAGGACAGGTTAACACCGGGGAGCTGTTTTTT

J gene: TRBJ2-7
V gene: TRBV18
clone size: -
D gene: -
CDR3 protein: CASSPPSITGEQYF
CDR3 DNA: TGTGCCAGCTCACCACCCAGCATCACGGGAGAGCAGTACTTC

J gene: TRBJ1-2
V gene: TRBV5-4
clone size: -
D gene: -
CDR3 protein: CASSLSGAIFVDGYTF
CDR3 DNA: TGTGCCAGCAGCTTGTCAGGGGCGATATTTGTGGATGGCTACACCTTC

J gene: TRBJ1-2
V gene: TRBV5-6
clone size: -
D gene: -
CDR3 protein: CASSVGQVPNYGYTF
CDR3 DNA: TGTGCCAGCAGCGTGGGACAAGTGCCTAACTATGGCTACACCTTC

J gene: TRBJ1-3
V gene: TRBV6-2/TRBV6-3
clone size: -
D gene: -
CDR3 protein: CASSYGLLSGNTIYF
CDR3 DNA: TGTGCCAGCAGTTACGGGCTGCTCTCTGGAAACACCATATATTTT

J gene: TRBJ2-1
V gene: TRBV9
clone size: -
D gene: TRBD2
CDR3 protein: CASSVDSGPYNEQFF
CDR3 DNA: TGTGCCAGCAGCGTAGATAGCGGGCCCTACAATGAGCAGTTCTTC

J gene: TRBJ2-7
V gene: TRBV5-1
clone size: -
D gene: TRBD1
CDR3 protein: CASSLQGQDLYEQYF
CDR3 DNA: TGCGCCAGCAGCTTACAGGGGCAGGACTTGTACGAGCAGTACTTC

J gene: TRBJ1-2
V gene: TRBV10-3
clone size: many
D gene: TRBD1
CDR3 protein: CAISRTGESGYGYTF
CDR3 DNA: TGTGCCATCAGCAGAACAGGGGAGAGTGGCTATGGCTACACCTTC

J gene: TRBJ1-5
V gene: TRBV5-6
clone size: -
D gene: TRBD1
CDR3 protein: CASSLEGQGGNQPQHF
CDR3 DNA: TGTGCCAGCAGCTTGGAGGGACAGGGGGGCAATCAGCCCCAGCATTTT

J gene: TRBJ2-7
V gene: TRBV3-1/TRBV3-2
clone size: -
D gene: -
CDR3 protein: CASSQGGRFIYEQYF
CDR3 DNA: TGTGCCAGCAGCCAAGGGGGCAGGTTTATCTACGAGCAGTACTTC

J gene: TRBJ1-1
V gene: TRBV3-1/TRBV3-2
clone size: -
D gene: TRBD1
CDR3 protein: CASSYRGPGTEAFF
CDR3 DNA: TGTGCCAGCAGCTACAGGGGGCCGGGCACTGAAGCTTTCTTT

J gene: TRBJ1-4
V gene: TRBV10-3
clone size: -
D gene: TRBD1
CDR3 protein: CAISEADRGNEKLFF
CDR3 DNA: TGTGCCATCAGTGAGGCCGACAGGGGAAATGAAAAACTGTTTTTT

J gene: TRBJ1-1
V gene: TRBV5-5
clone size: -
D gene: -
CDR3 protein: CASSLRVGKEAEAFF
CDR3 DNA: TGTGCCAGCAGCTTGAGGGTGGGGAAGGAGGCTGAAGCTTTCTTT

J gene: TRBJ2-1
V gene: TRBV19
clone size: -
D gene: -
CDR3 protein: CASRPSRSGLGNEQFF
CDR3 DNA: TGTGCCAGTAGACCCTCGCGAAGCGGTTTGGGCAATGAGCAGTTCTTC

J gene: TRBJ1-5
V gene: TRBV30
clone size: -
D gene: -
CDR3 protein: CAWSPGVRNQPQHF
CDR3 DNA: TGTGCCTGGAGTCCAGGGGTACGGAATCAGCCCCAGCATTTT

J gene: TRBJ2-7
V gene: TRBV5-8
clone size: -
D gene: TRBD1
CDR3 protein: CASRHRTGGSYEQYF
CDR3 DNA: TGTGCCAGCAGACACCGAACAGGGGGTTCCTACGAGCAGTACTTC

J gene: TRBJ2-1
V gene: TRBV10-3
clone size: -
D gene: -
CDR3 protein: CAISGSPNEQFF
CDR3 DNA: TGTGCCATCAGTGGTTCTCCCAATGAGCAGTTCTTC